Here is one TCR beta chain with its context. This clonotype was recorded at least ten times. The specificity of this receptor is unknown. No per-base quality is available; no much larger clone lies one base away. To demonstrate the VDJtools post-analysis software, the study profiled TCR beta repertoires from the peripheral blood of around 13 young patients with multiple sclerosis. The patients with multiple sclerosis were children and adolescents between about 6 and 17 years of age. This sample is drawn from a study of post-analysis software for immune sequencing data (dated by TCRdb to the mid-2010s). The study in broad terms: The recorded disease courses included relapsing-remitting, secondary progressive and progressive-relapsing multiple sclerosis, and some patients had no subtype annotation. The patient repertoires were compared against some twelve previously published healthy control repertoires obtained from donors aged roughly 6 to 26 years. A subset of samples was prepared in parallel using single-end sample barcoding, then pooled and co-amplified after Illumina adapter ligation. The paper's findings and limits, for the study overall: The control group was slightly older than the multiple sclerosis patient group. Direct clustering with F measure showed strong co-clustering of samples prepared in the same batch, prompting a batch-effect correction. Significantly lower normalized Chao1 diversity was found in multiple sclerosis patients than in controls, suggesting substantial peripheral T-cell clonal expansion. Significantly higher frequencies in patients than in controls were found for about 5 TRBV segments, including TRBV5-6, TRBV5-1 and TRBV20-1.

CDR1 is given as SEHNR and CDR2 as FQNEAQ, both from the germline V gene (reference sequence). V trim: 2 bases; J trim: 5 bases; unmatched bases: 9. The CDR3 holds 17 amino acids from the cysteine to the phenylalanine. Of all the DNA, just the CDR3 is kept, 51 bases in frame from base 1. The library relied on PCR. TCRdb names Illumina HiSeq 2500 as the instrument used. To reduce PCR and sequencing biases, unique molecular identifiers were incorporated into the TCR beta cDNA libraries. Some 500,000 cDNA molecules were obtained for every 1 to 10 million input T cells, so each molecule roughly corresponded to one T cell. Patient libraries were prepared and sequenced with the same protocol used for the earlier healthy control dataset. Within a given batch, samples were prepared together, multiplexed and sequenced on the same HiSeq lane. On the authors' methods: MIGEC handled the raw barcoded reads, throwing out single-read molecular identifier groups before consensus assembly and CDR3 extraction. VDJtools was used for post-analysis of the clonotype tables, and diversity was normalized by down-sampling every dataset to the size of the smallest sample. To correct batch-related cross-sample contamination, repertoire overlap clustering matched CDR3 amino acid sequences but not nucleotide sequences. TCRdb's own reprocessing of the public reads used fastp at Q25 and MiXCR and kept productive beta chains. All rows with the same CDR3 protein become a single entry with the most common DNA and genes. These V and J calls originate from TCRdb's pipeline instead of the authors' own analysis. The table for this sample lists a few hundred thousand distinct CDR3 sequences; 35% to 40% of them were counted only once. Of the sample, 4% to 6% is held by the ten largest clones.

The sequence was obtained from a girl under 18 with multiple sclerosis. This sequence uses TRBV7-9 and TRBJ2-3; the junction holds 11 bases that match TRBD2. What was sequenced was blood. The sequenced DNA: TGTGCCAGCAGCTTACCGAATAGCGGGGGGGCTGGAGATACGCAGTATTTT. This yields the protein CASSLPNSGGAGDTQYF.